A single sample is the source of the 9 T cell receptor beta chains below, sequenced in a study of CD8 T cells in Susac syndrome. RNA amounts of roughly 0.5 to 1 ug underwent reverse transcription with random hexamers. MiXCR was run by TCRdb on the immunoSEQ multiplex PCR reads, yielding one entry per CDR3 protein. The sample has about 180,000 distinct CDR3 sequences; roughly 95% are singletons. Sample: CD8+ T cells from PBMCs. Receptors originate from a human donor with multiple sclerosis.

The V and J genes are TRBV6-4 and TRBJ1-2; D remains unclear. V shed 2 bases and J shed 4 bases, with 8 bases lying between them. The length of the CDR3 is 13 residues. Germline V CDR1 and CDR2: MRHNA, SNTAGT. For the CDR3, the DNA is TGTGCCAGCAGTGACGGCGGTTCCTATGGCTACACCTTC. Its translation: CASSDGGSYGYTF.

The chain has TRBV20-1 and TRBJ1-5; TRBD1 matches 9 bases. The CDR3 has 13 residues. Germline CDR1 and CDR2: DFQATT and SNEGSKA (reference sequence). V trimming: 5 bases; J trimming: 4 bases; junction bases outside the gene matches: 3. This CDR3 is CSAVQGANQPQHF. CDR3 DNA: TGCAGTGCTGTACAGGGGGCTAATCAGCCCCAGCATTTT.

The J gene is TRBJ2-1, the V gene TRBV2; the D gene could be TRBD1 or TRBD2 (5 bases each). Between the trimmed V and J ends, which lost 2 bases and 7 bases, there was a span of 12 bases. This CDR3 has 14 amino acids. Germline V gene data show CDR1 as SNHLY and CDR2 as FYNNEI. DNA for the CDR3: TGTGCCAGCAGTGAATACCAGGGAGCGAATGAGCAGTTCTTC. The encoded protein is CASSEYQGANEQFF.

The chain employs TRBV7-9 and TRBJ2-6, with D possibly being TRBD1 (7 bases). Germline V gene sequence: CDR1 SEHNR, CDR2 FQNEAQ (reference sequence). The V and J ends lost 1 base and 1 base respectively, with 14 bases between them. This CDR3 spans 18 amino acids. The CDR3 region is CASSLVTEGASGANVLTF. The CDR3 DNA follows: TGTGCCAGCAGCTTAGTTACGGAGGGGGCGTCTGGGGCCAACGTCCTGACTTTC. Filled out from reference TRBV7-9 and TRBJ2-6, the complete variable domain reads DTGVSQNPRHKITKRGQNVTFRCDPISEHNRLYWYRQTLGQGPEFLTYFQNEAQLEKSRLLSDRFSAERPKGSFSTLEIQRTEQGDSAMYLCASSLVTEGASGANVLTFGAGSRLTVL.

The chain recombines TRBV15 with TRBJ2-7; 10 bases map to TRBD2. V was clipped by 3 bases and J by 2 bases; unmatched bases: 7. The CDR3 contains 16 residues. The germline CDR1 and CDR2 sequences are LNHNV and YYDKDF (reference sequence). In DNA form, the CDR3 reads TGTGCCACCAGCAGTGAATCTAGCGGGGGTACCTACGAGCAGTACTTC. This sequence encodes CATSSESSGGTYEQYF.

The chain has TRBV5-6 and TRBJ2-5; 9 nucleotides align to TRBD1. This CDR3 has 14 amino acids. Germline CDR1 reads SGHDT; CDR2 reads YYEEEE. V lost 3 bases and J lost 5; bases outside the gene matches: 5. The CDR3 reads CASSSGTGMETQYF. CDR3 DNA: TGTGCCAGCAGCTCCGGGACAGGGATGGAGACCCAGTACTTC.

The chain joins TRBV30 to TRBJ2-7; weak D call: TRBD1 (6 bases). Trimming pared 4 bases from V and 2 bases from J, leaving 9 bases between. The germline V gene has CDR1 GTSNPN and CDR2 SVGIG (reference sequence). This CDR3 is built from 12 residues. The CDR3 DNA reads as TGTGCCTGGATCACAGGGACCTACGAGCAGTACTTC. This gives the protein CAWITGTYEQYF.

This rearrangement joins TRBV20-1 to TRBJ2-3; D gene uncertain. Trimming pared 3 bases from V and 0 bases from J, leaving 16 bases between. This CDR3 region has 16 residues. Germline CDR1 is DFQATT and CDR2 is SNEGSKA (reference sequence). The CDR3 reads CSARGSVTLSTDTQYF. The DNA of the CDR3 is TGCAGTGCTAGGGGTAGTGTGACACTCAGCACAGATACGCAGTATTTT.

CDR3 sequence reads: CASFRGCSGNTEAFF. DNA of the CDR3: TGTGCCAGCTTTCGGGGGTGCAGCGGGAACACTGAAGCTTTCTTT. The chain employs TRBV18 and TRBJ1-1; perhaps TRBD1 as D (5 bases). Germline lookup yields CDR1 KGHSH and CDR2 LQKENI. V gave up 7 bases and J gave up 1 base, with 16 bases separating them. The CDR3 is 15 amino acids.